This TCR beta chain was sequenced for a study of blood T cells in healthy people across ages. Study as a whole: About one barcoded beta molecule per two T cells was captured by template switching.

Germline CDR1 and CDR2: SGHRS and YFSETQ. The CDR3 has 17 amino acids. J was trimmed by 2 bases and V by 1 base; bases with no gene match: 9. The second PCR ran 7 to 11 cycles with a sample-barcoded 5' primer and J-beta primers. Every cDNA was tagged by a template-switch adaptor with 12 random nucleotides. TCRdb called the 5' RACE reads again in MiXCR, with one record for every CDR3 protein. The sample carries around 1,000,000 distinct CDR3 sequences, 30% to 40% recorded once. The sample comprised blood. The TCR sequence derives from a man younger than 30 in good health. This chain joins TRBV5-1 and TRBJ2-3, with 8 bases lining up with TRBD2. The CDR3 is CASSLFAERGFTDTQYF. As DNA, the CDR3 is TGCGCCAGCAGCTTGTTTGCGGAGCGGGGGTTCACAGATACGCAGTATTTT. The complete variable domain, with remaining parts taken from reference TRBV5-1 and TRBJ2-3, reads KAGVTQTPRYLIKTRGQQVTLSCSPISGHRSVSWYQQTPGQGLQFLFEYFSETQRNKGNFPGRFSGRQFSNSRSEMNVSTLELGDSALYLCASSLFAERGFTDTQYFGPGTRLTVL.